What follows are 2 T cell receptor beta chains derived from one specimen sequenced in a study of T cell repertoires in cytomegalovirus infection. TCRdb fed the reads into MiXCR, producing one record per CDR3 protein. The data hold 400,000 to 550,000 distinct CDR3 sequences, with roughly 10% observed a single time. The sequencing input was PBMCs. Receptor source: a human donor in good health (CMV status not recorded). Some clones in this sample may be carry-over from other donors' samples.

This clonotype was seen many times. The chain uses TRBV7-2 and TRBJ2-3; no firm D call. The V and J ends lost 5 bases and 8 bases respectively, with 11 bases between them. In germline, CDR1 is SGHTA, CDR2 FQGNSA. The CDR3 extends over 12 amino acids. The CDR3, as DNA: TGTGCCAGCAGCCCGGGCATGGGTACGCAGTATTTT. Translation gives CASSPGMGTQYF.

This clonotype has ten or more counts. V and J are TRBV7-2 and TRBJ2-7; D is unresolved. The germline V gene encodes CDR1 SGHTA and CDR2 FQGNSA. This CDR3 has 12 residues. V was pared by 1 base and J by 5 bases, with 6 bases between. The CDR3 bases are TGTGCCAGCAGCTTAGTCACCAACGAGCAGTACTTC. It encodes CASSLVTNEQYF.